The T cell receptor beta chain under discussion was sequenced for a study of post-analysis software for immune sequencing data. V was cut by 7 bases and J by 0 bases, with 8 bases left in between. Per germline, CDR1 ENHRY and CDR2 SYGVKD. This CDR3 comprises 13 residues. This clonotype was seen only a few times. Antigen: not known. Sequencing libraries made from TCR beta cDNA carried unique molecular identifiers. TCRdb reanalysed the PCR reads using MiXCR and keeps one entry per CDR3 protein. This sample has hundreds of thousands of distinct CDR3 sequences, with 59% found just once. Findings and caveats of the study: TRBV5-6, TRBV5-1 and TRBV20-1 were among several TRBV segments more frequent in patients than controls.

Specimen: blood. This receptor was taken from a girl aged 2-10 years with multiple sclerosis. The rearrangement joins TRBV10-3 to TRBJ2-3; a weak D match, TRBD2 (6 bases). The CDR3 here is CAIKEGSTDTQYF. For the CDR3, the DNA is TGTGCCATCAAGGAGGGCAGCACAGATACGCAGTATTTT.